This T cell receptor beta chain was documented in a study of shared clonotypes between healthy human individuals. Some clones are missing from TCRdb's copy, which holds only in-frame ones; the method was immunoSEQ multiplex PCR. The table shows approximately 940,000 clones, with roughly 72% occurring only once. The V gene's germline CDR1 is SGHAT and CDR2 FQNNGV. The CDR3 is 14 amino acids. V lost 6 bases, J lost 1 base, and 9 bases lay in between. This clone was observed a few times. The chain employs TRBV11-2 and TRBJ2-2, with D perhaps matching TRBD1 (6 bases). The sequenced material came from memory CD4+ T cells sorted from blood. Regarding subset: CD45RA-negative fraction. This TCR was sampled from a man younger than 30 in good health. The DNA of the CDR3 is TGTGCCAGCAGGAGACAGGAGAACACCGGGGAGCTGTTTTTT. It codes for CASRRQENTGELFF.